This TCR beta chain was captured by sequencing in a study of blood T cell repertoires in COVID-19. Original handling: Nucleated cell counts were estimated from reference gene primer amplification. Repertoires were generated with immunoSEQ multiplex PCR, while TCRdb's copy carries only in-frame clones and drops some. The V and J calls and clone size come from that table; D and trimming were worked out from the DNA. This sample has roughly 190,000 clones; around 82% occur once, and the top ten carry roughly 2.6%. The germline V gene encodes CDR1 MNHNY and CDR2 SVGAGI (reference sequence). The CDR3 totals 14 residues. About this clone itself: The junction departs from the called germline gene at one end, perhaps through a read error.

Material: peripheral blood. The chain recombines TRBV6-6 with TRBJ1-2; 8 positions agree with TRBD1. This sequence was found in a human donor with acute or convalescent COVID-19. The donor label of this sample is uncertain. In DNA, the CDR3 is TGTGCCAGCAGTTACTCGGGGACAGGTCGCCGTGTTTTATTC. It yields the protein CASSYSGTGRRVLF.